The 27 T cell receptor beta chains in this list originate from one sample, sequenced in a study of blood T cell repertoires in COVID-19. Some clones are missing from TCRdb's copy, which holds only in-frame ones; the method was immunoSEQ multiplex PCR. The repertoire consists of some 130,000 clones, with less than 90% occurring once and the leading ten covering approximately 2%. Sequencing used peripheral blood. Receptors originate from a man between 65 and 79 years old with acute or convalescent COVID-19.

The V gene is TRBV19, the J gene TRBJ1-5, with a possible D match to TRBD1 (5 bases). V was cut by 6 bases and J by 0 bases, with 12 bases left in between. The CDR3 sequence is 15 residues long. Germline V gene lookup returns CDR1 LNHDA and CDR2 SQIVND (reference sequence). The CDR3 coding sequence is TGTGCCAGTAGGGTCCAGGACAATAGCAATCAGCCCCAGCATTTT. It is translated as CASRVQDNSNQPQHF.

V is TRBV11-2 and J is TRBJ2-1, with a tentative D call TRBD2 (6 bases). V was clipped by 1 base and J by 3 bases, with 10 bases between them. The CDR3 length is 15 residues. Germline values: CDR1 SGHAT, CDR2 FQNNGV. The CDR3 coding sequence is TGTGCCAGCAGCTTAGGTGGCGGGGACTACAATGAGCAGTTCTTC. Translation: CASSLGGGDYNEQFF.

The chain carries TRBV11-2 and TRBJ1-2; tentatively, D is TRBD1 (6 bases). Germline-derived CDR1 and CDR2 are SGHAT and FQNNGV. Trimming stripped 4 bases from V and 1 base from J, with 7 bases between. The CDR3 loop spans 13 amino acids. The CDR3 nucleotides read TGTGCCAGCAGCTCCAGGGGTAACTATGGCTACACCTTC. This gives the protein CASSSRGNYGYTF.

The chain has TRBV18 and TRBJ1-3; 7 nucleotides match TRBD1. Germline values: CDR1 KGHSH, CDR2 LQKENI. This CDR3 contains 15 residues. J was trimmed by 4 bases and V by 3 bases; bases with no gene match: 6. Written as DNA, the CDR3 is TGTGCCAGCTCACCTATCGACAGGGCCGGAAACACCATATATTTT. Translating it yields CASSPIDRAGNTIYF.

The chain couples TRBV5-6 to TRBJ2-1; maybe TRBD2 (7 bases). Germline V gene data show CDR1 as SGHDT and CDR2 as YYEEEE. This CDR3 is 15 amino acids long. The V and J ends lost 6 bases and 1 base respectively, with 14 bases between them. The chain's CDR3 is CASMAGAPSYNEQFF. CDR3 in DNA: TGTGCCAGCATGGCGGGGGCCCCGTCCTACAATGAGCAGTTCTTC.

The chain carries TRBV4-1 and TRBJ2-3; TRBD2 might be the D (6 bases). This CDR3 has 15 amino acids. The germline V gene encodes CDR1 MGHRA and CDR2 YSYEKL. Deletions cut 4 bases from V and 0 bases from J, with 11 bases between. For the CDR3, the DNA is TGCGCCAGCAGCCCGAAGGAGGGGAGCACAGATACGCAGTATTTT. Translation: CASSPKEGSTDTQYF.

This chain uses TRBV6-5 with TRBJ2-7; D is possibly TRBD1 (5 bases). The length of the CDR3 is 12 residues. V was pared by 10 bases and J by 3 bases, with 13 bases between. The germline V gene encodes CDR1 MNHEY and CDR2 SVGAGI. This chain's CDR3 is CATRTSSYEQYF. CDR3 DNA sequence: TGTGCCACGCGGACAAGCAGCTACGAGCAGTACTTC.

The chain couples TRBV3-1 (or the pseudogene TRBV3-2) to TRBJ2-2; 15 positions agree with TRBD2. Germline V CDR1 and CDR2: LGHDT, YNNKEL (reference sequence). After removal of 6 bases from V and 7 bases from J, the junction contained 9 bases not matched to a gene. The CDR3 length is 17 residues. The CDR3 is CASRPGLAGGRNGELFF. The CDR3 DNA reads TGTGCCAGCAGGCCCGGACTAGCGGGGGGGCGGAACGGGGAGCTGTTTTTT.

The chain uses TRBV7-3 and TRBJ1-1, with 7 bases fitting TRBD1. V lost 0 bases to trimming and J lost 7 bases; unmatched junction nucleotides: 2. The CDR3 extends over 13 amino acids. CDR1 is SGHTA and CDR2 is FQGTGA in the germline V gene. This chain's CDR3 is CASSLTRDSEAFF. CDR3 coding DNA: TGTGCCAGCAGCTTAACACGGGACAGTGAAGCTTTCTTT.

As regards this clone: One end of the junction varies from germline; a read error may be responsible. The chain is built from TRBV6-5 and TRBJ1-2; 7 bases are a match to TRBD1. Per the germline V gene, CDR1 is MNHEY and CDR2 is SVGAGI. The CDR3 consists of 14 residues. CDR3 coding DNA: TGTGCCACCAGTCGGACAGGAATCGGCTATGGCTACACCTTC. Translation gives CATSRTGIGYGYTF.

This chain joins TRBV2 and TRBJ2-2; TRBD1 matches at 7 bases. J was trimmed by 6 bases and V by 6 bases; bases with no gene match: 7. The germline CDR1 and CDR2 sequences are SNHLY and FYNNEI. The CDR3 covers 14 residues. The CDR3 reads CASRKNRGAGELFF. The CDR3 region has the DNA TGTGCCAGCAGAAAAAACAGGGGCGCCGGGGAGCTGTTTTTT.

The rearrangement links TRBV6-6 to TRBJ2-1, with 16 bases fitting TRBD2. Germline V lookup: CDR1 MNHNY, CDR2 SVGAGI (reference sequence). This CDR3 comprises 17 residues. After removal of 5 bases from V and 4 bases from J, the junction contained 5 bases not matched to a gene. Here the CDR3 DNA reads TGTGCCAGCAGTCGGGGACTAGCGGGGGGGTTATACAATGAGCAGTTCTTC. Its translation: CASSRGLAGGLYNEQFF.

V and J are TRBV5-1 and TRBJ2-2; 7 bases line up with TRBD1. The V and J ends lost 2 bases and 5 bases, in that order; junction bases with no gene match: 6. Germline-derived CDR1 and CDR2 are SGHRS and YFSETQ. CDR3 length: 15 residues. In DNA, the CDR3 is TGCGCCAGCAGCTTCCGGGACAGAACGACCGGGGAGCTGTTTTTT. Translated, it gives CASSFRDRTTGELFF.

This rearrangement joins TRBV13 to TRBJ1-1; 7 bases fit TRBD1. V lost 5 bases, J lost 3 bases, and 18 bases stayed unmatched. The CDR3 covers 18 residues. The V gene's germline CDR1 is PRHDT and CDR2 FYEKMQ (reference sequence). The CDR3 sequence: CASSPPPGQYPHDTEAFF. The CDR3 region has the DNA TGTGCCAGCAGCCCTCCTCCGGGACAGTACCCCCACGACACTGAAGCTTTCTTT.

V is TRBV10-3 and J is TRBJ2-2, with 9 bases identical to TRBD1. The CDR3 spans 14 residues. CDR1 is ENHRY and CDR2 is SYGVKD in the germline V gene. J lost 7 bases, V lost 6 bases, and 6 bases had no gene match. In nucleotides, the CDR3 is TGTGCCATCAGGGGGACAGGGTTGAGCGGGGAGCTGTTTTTT. Protein: CAIRGTGLSGELFF.

The rearrangement links TRBV19 to TRBJ2-1; the D gene is possibly TRBD1 (5 bases). V lost 6 bases to trimming and J lost 9 bases, with 21 bases between them. This CDR3 contains 15 residues. Per germline, CDR1 LNHDA and CDR2 SQIVND (reference sequence). The chain's CDR3 is CASRNGQGRGGEQFF. CDR3 nucleotides: TGTGCCAGTAGGAATGGACAAGGCCGCGGCGGTGAGCAGTTCTTC.

This clone was seen a handful of times. V usage is TRBV6-5 and J usage is TRBJ1-2; the D is unclear. The germline gives CDR1 MNHEY, CDR2 SVGAGI. V was clipped by 9 bases and J by 1 base, with 6 bases between them. There are 11 residues in the CDR3. The DNA of the CDR3 is TGTGCCAGTACAAGTAACTATGGCTACACCTTC. Its translation: CASTSNYGYTF.

The chain employs TRBV5-6 and TRBJ2-5, with TRBD2 as a possible D gene (5 bases). Trimming took 7 bases from V and 1 from J, leaving 11 bases between them. The CDR3 is made up of 13 amino acids. Per germline, CDR1 SGHDT and CDR2 YYEEEE. As DNA, the CDR3 is TGTGCCAGCGCCGGGGTGGCCCAAGAGACCCAGTACTTC. This translates into CASAGVAQETQYF. Full variable domain (outside the CDR3, taken from reference TRBV5-6 and TRBJ2-5): DAGVTQSPTHLIKTRGQQVTLRCSPKSGHDTVSWYQQALGQGPQFIFQYYEEEERQRGNFPDRFSGHQFPNYSSELNVNALLLGDSALYLCASAGVAQETQYFGPGTRLLVL.

This rearrangement joins TRBV13 to TRBJ2-3; 8 bases are shared with TRBD2. Germline-derived CDR1 and CDR2 are PRHDT and FYEKMQ (reference sequence). V trimming: 3 bases; J trimming: 3 bases; junction bases outside the gene matches: 8. The CDR3 totals 16 residues. CDR3 in amino acids: CASSFSRGGGTDTQYF. CDR3 DNA sequence: TGTGCCAGCAGCTTCTCTCGGGGGGGTGGGACAGATACGCAGTATTTT.

The chain has TRBV6-1 and TRBJ2-2; 9 bases line up with TRBD1. Trimming removed 4 bases from V and 3 bases from J; junction bases left unmatched: 9. The CDR3 is 17 amino acids. Germline loops: CDR1 MNHNS, CDR2 SASEGT. CDR3 sequence reads: CASSGDRAFRDTGELFF. The CDR3 DNA follows: TGTGCCAGCAGTGGGGACAGGGCCTTTCGGGACACCGGGGAGCTGTTTTTT.

V gene TRBV5-1 combines with J gene TRBJ2-3; 15 nucleotides agree with TRBD2. The CDR3 has 16 amino acids. The J segment lost 6 bases and the V segment lost 5 bases, leaving 7 bases of the junction unmatched. The germline gives CDR1 SGHRS, CDR2 YFSETQ. The CDR3 DNA sequence: TGCGCCAGCAGTCGTCCCGGGACTAGCGGGGGGGATACGCAGTATTTT. Its protein is CASSRPGTSGGDTQYF.

The V call is TRBV30, the J call TRBJ1-3, with D possibly TRBD1 on 5 matching bases. Trimming pared 5 bases from V and 2 bases from J, leaving 10 bases between. The CDR3 consists of 13 residues. Germline V lookup: CDR1 GTSNPN, CDR2 SVGIG (reference sequence). CDR3 nucleotides: TGTGCCTGGTGCGGGGGTCCTGGAAACACCATATATTTT. This translates into CAWCGGPGNTIYF.

The chain recombines TRBV14 with TRBJ2-1; 10 nucleotides align to TRBD2. This CDR3 is 15 amino acids long. After removal of 5 bases from V and 4 bases from J, the junction contained 5 bases not matched to a gene. Germline V gene sequence: CDR1 SGHDN, CDR2 FVKESK. The DNA of the CDR3 is TGTGCCAGCAGCAAAGCGGGGGGGCGATACAATGAGCAGTTCTTC. It specifies CASSKAGGRYNEQFF. Based on the CDR3 plus reference TRBV14 and TRBJ2-1, the full variable domain is EAGVTQFPSHSVIEKGQTVTLRCDPISGHDNLYWYRRVMGKEIKFLLHFVKESKQDESGMPNNRFLAERTGGTYSTLKVQPAELEDSGVYFCASSKAGGRYNEQFFGPGTRLTVL.

The rearrangement uses TRBV6-5 and TRBJ1-1; the match to TRBD1 covers 9 bases. Germline V gene data show CDR1 as MNHEY and CDR2 as SVGAGI. Unmatched junction bases numbered 3, after V lost 7 bases and J lost 0 bases. CDR3 size: 14 residues. The CDR3 DNA reads TGTGCCAGCATTAGGGACAGGGTGAACACTGAAGCTTTCTTT. Protein: CASIRDRVNTEAFF.

V usage is TRBV18 and J usage is TRBJ2-5; D gene unclear. CDR3 size: 14 residues. V shed 3 bases and J shed 0 bases, with 8 bases lying between them. In germline, CDR1 is KGHSH, CDR2 LQKENI. As DNA, the CDR3 is TGTGCCAGCTCACCCCTCAGGTACCAAGAGACCCAGTACTTC. Translated, it gives CASSPLRYQETQYF. Supplemented by reference TRBV18 and TRBJ2-5, the full variable domain reads NAGVMQNPRHLVRRRGQEARLRCSPMKGHSHVYWYRQLPEEGLKFMVYLQKENIIDESGMPKERFSAEFPKEGPSILRIQQVVRGDSAAYFCASSPLRYQETQYFGPGTRLLVL.

This clone was detected once. The chain combines TRBV28 with TRBJ2-1; 10 nucleotides line up with TRBD2. This CDR3 contains 15 residues. Germline assignment: CDR1 MDHEN and CDR2 SYDVKM. V shed 2 bases and J 8 bases; nucleotides not matched to a gene: 6. The CDR3 DNA sequence: TGTGCCAGCAGTTTAGCTGCTAGCGGGGGTCATGAGCAGTTCTTC. The encoded protein is CASSLAASGGHEQFF.

The J gene is TRBJ1-2, the V gene TRBV6-1, with unresolved D. This CDR3 spans 13 amino acids. The germline V and J ends were trimmed by 8 bases and 0 bases, with 10 bases remaining between them. From germline, CDR1 is MNHNS and CDR2 SASEGT. CDR3 nucleotide sequence: TGTGCCAGCCGGGAGAATCCTAACTATGGCTACACCTTC. The encoded protein is CASRENPNYGYTF.